The 31 T cell receptor beta chains below come from one sample, sequenced in a study of tumor and adjacent non-tumor tissue in lung cancer. TCRbeta libraries were built with three rounds of nested PCR, modified from ARM-PCR. TCRdb reanalysed the multiplex PCR reads using MiXCR and keeps one entry per CDR3 protein. The data contain 220,000 or so distinct CDR3 sequences, approximately 74% of them singletons. The template was RNA from unsorted bulk tissue. Sequencing was carried out using lung tumor tissue. The receptors stem from a man aged 60 to 69 with non-small cell lung cancer.

A single count supports this clonotype. One end of the junction is discordant with germline, which a read error may explain. The genes are TRBV29-1 and TRBJ2-5, with D hard to call. Germline values: CDR1 SQVTM, CDR2 ANQGSEA. CDR3 size: 13 residues. The CDR3: CGVEDGSQVSQYF. CDR3 in DNA: TGCGGCGTTGAAGATGGGTCTCAGGTTTCCCAGTACTTC.

About this clonotype itself: Given a much more abundant clone one base away, this may be a read error. As DNA, the CDR3 is TGTGCCAGCAGCCAAGAATTGCCGGGGGCTTCCTACGAGCAGTACTTC. It encodes CASSQELPGASYEQYF. This sequence joins TRBV4-2 and TRBJ2-7, with D perhaps TRBD1 or TRBD2 (6 bases each). The CDR3 has 16 residues. Germline lookup yields CDR1 LGHNA and CDR2 YNFKEQ. Trimming removed 0 bases at V and 1 base at J, with 13 bases between.

V gene TRBV20-1 combines with J gene TRBJ2-3; 9 nucleotides line up with TRBD1. This CDR3 has 14 residues. V was pared by 5 bases and J by 1 base, with 4 bases of the junction left unmatched. Germline CDR1 DFQATT, CDR2 SNEGSKA (reference sequence). The CDR3 DNA reads TGCAGTGCTGAGGGACAGGGTGGCACAGATACGCAGTATTTT. This encodes CSAEGQGGTDTQYF.

Concerning this clonotype: A much larger clone differs from this one at a single base, so this may be a read error. This chain joins TRBV10-1 and TRBJ2-1; D possibly corresponds to TRBD2 (6 bases). This CDR3 contains 13 residues. The germline V gene encodes CDR1 WNHNN and CDR2 SYGVQD (reference sequence). The CDR3 region is CTSSEPGRSEQFF. CDR3 coding DNA: TGCACCAGCAGTGAGCCGGGGAGGTCTGAGCAGTTCTTC.

This clonotype was observed at least ten times. This CDR3 is CSARTGGPRELFF. CDR3 DNA: TGCAGCGCTCGGACAGGGGGGCCGCGGGAGCTGTTTTTT. The V gene is TRBV29-1, the J gene TRBJ2-2; 10 nucleotides match TRBD1. Germline CDR1 reads SQVTM; CDR2 reads ANQGSEA. This CDR3 spans 13 amino acids. The V segment lost 7 bases and the J segment 9 bases; nucleotides outside the gene matches: 8.

The chain combines TRBV5-1 with TRBJ2-5; no firm D call. Germline V gene sequence: CDR1 SGHRS, CDR2 YFSETQ. Trimming stripped 5 bases from V and 2 bases from J, with 16 bases between. The CDR3 is made up of 15 amino acids. CDR3 DNA sequence: TGCGCCAGCAGTGTGGACGGATGGCGGCAAGAGACCCAGTACTTC. Its translation: CASSVDGWRQETQYF.

This chain joins TRBV4-3 and TRBJ2-7; D is unresolved. There are 13 residues in the CDR3. CDR1 and CDR2 from the germline V gene are LGHNA and YSLEER. Trimming left V 3 bases short and J 4 bases short, with 10 bases between. This chain's CDR3 is CASSHAVGYEQYF. In DNA form, the CDR3 reads TGCGCCAGCAGCCATGCAGTGGGATACGAGCAGTACTTC.

Comments on this clonotype: It is likely a read error, because the conserved phenylalanine at the end of the CDR3 is missing. The V gene is TRBV6-6, the J gene TRBJ1-5, with D uncertain. CDR1 MNHNY and CDR2 SVGAGI come from the germline V gene (reference sequence). CDR3 length equals 14 residues. The CDR3 loop is CASSYSGRRQAQHY. The CDR3 nucleotides read TGTGCCAGCAGTTACTCTGGGAGGCGTCAGGCCCAGCATTAT.

The chain has TRBV6-6 and TRBJ1-5; D possibly corresponds to TRBD1 (6 bases). This CDR3 has 15 residues. The V and J ends lost 5 bases and 7 bases respectively, with 18 bases between them. The germline CDR1 and CDR2 sequences are MNHNY and SVGAGI (reference sequence). The CDR3 here is CASSRPGGREQPQHF. CDR3 bases: TGTGCCAGCAGTCGACCTGGGGGCAGGGAACAGCCCCAGCATTTT.

Comment on this clonotype: One end of the junction does not line up with germline, which may come from a read error. This chain uses TRBV20-1 with TRBJ1-1; tentative D call: TRBD1 (5 bases). Germline lookup yields CDR1 DFQATT and CDR2 SNEGSKA (reference sequence). The CDR3 has 13 amino acids. The CDR3 region is CIARDRGSTEAFF. The CDR3 nucleotides read TGCATTGCTAGAGATCGGGGGAGCACTGAAGCTTTCTTT.

As for this clonotype: Mismatch with germline at one junction end may stem from a read error. This chain uses TRBV12-3 or TRBV12-4 with TRBJ2-1; a weak D match, TRBD2 (5 bases). The CDR3 has 15 residues. The CDR3 DNA reads as TGTGCCAGCAGTTTAGCCGGGAAACTCCTTAATGAGCAGATCTTC. It translates to CASSLAGKLLNEQIF.

This clonotype has a count of ten or more. The gene calls are TRBV6-2 or TRBV6-3 and TRBJ2-7, with TRBD2 matching 13 bases. CDR1 and CDR2 from the germline V gene are MNHEY and SVGEGT. This CDR3 region has 16 residues. V was clipped by 5 bases and J by 2 bases; unmatched bases: 6. CDR3 coding DNA: TGTGCCAGCAGTGACCCCGGGACTAGCGGGACCTACGAGCAGTACTTC. Translation gives CASSDPGTSGTYEQYF.

A note on this clonotype: Likely a read error: the CDR3 ends without its conserved phenylalanine or tryptophan. The chain recombines TRBV11-2 with TRBJ2-1, with D tentatively TRBD1 (5 bases). The germline CDR1 and CDR2 sequences are SGHAT and FQNNGV. CDR3 length equals 15 residues. The CDR3 coding sequence is TGTTCCAGCAGCTTACAGGTCTCCTCCTACAATGAGCAGTTCTCC. This sequence encodes CSSSLQVSSYNEQFS.

This clonotype was picked up many times. This chain uses TRBV20-1 with TRBJ1-5; D uncertain. Trimming removed 3 bases at V and 1 base at J, with 7 bases between. Germline V gene lookup returns CDR1 DFQATT and CDR2 SNEGSKA (reference sequence). The CDR3 length is 13 residues. The CDR3 loop is CSARGLSNQPQHF. CDR3 bases: TGCAGTGCTAGGGGTCTCAGCAATCAGCCCCAGCATTTT.

A remark on this clonotype: At one boundary the junction diverges from the germline segment, which might be a read error. This chain's CDR3 is CASSPWGDRAYSYEHYF. Here the CDR3 DNA reads TGCGCCAGCAGCCCTTGGGGGGATAGGGCCTATTCCTACGAGCATTACTTC. This chain links TRBV5-1 with TRBJ2-7; tentative D call: TRBD2 (6 bases). The germline V gene encodes CDR1 SGHRS and CDR2 YFSETQ. The length of the CDR3 is 17 residues.

Concerning this clonotype itself: A read error may account for a junction end that differs from germline. The chain couples TRBV6-5 to TRBJ2-7, with a possible D match to TRBD2 (6 bases). Germline V gene lookup returns CDR1 MNHEY and CDR2 SVGAGI. The CDR3 sequence is 14 residues long. The CDR3 nucleotides are TGTGCCAGCAGTCGGGGACTTGATCTCTACGAGCGGTACTTC. As protein: CASSRGLDLYERYF.

This sequence joins TRBV20-1 and TRBJ2-7; D might be TRBD1 (6 bases). The V gene lost 5 bases and the J gene lost 1 base, with 15 bases spanning the gap. Germline V gives CDR1 DFQATT, CDR2 SNEGSKA (reference sequence). This CDR3 has 14 residues. The CDR3 is CSAQTGTGSYEQYF. For the CDR3, the DNA is TGCAGTGCTCAAACAGGGACGGGATCCTACGAGCAGTACTTC.

Concerning this clonotype itself: One end of the junction fails to match germline, which may point to a read error. V and J are TRBV7-3 and TRBJ2-3, with 10 bases matching TRBD2. CDR3 length: 16 amino acids. Germline V lookup: CDR1 SGHTA, CDR2 FQGTGA. CDR3 in amino acids: CTSSLWASGSADTQYF. CDR3 DNA: TGTACCAGCAGCTTATGGGCTAGCGGGAGTGCAGATACGCAGTATTTT.

This clonotype came up many times. This chain joins TRBV20-1 and TRBJ1-1, with D uncertain. The germline CDR1 and CDR2 sequences are DFQATT and SNEGSKA (reference sequence). Trimming removed 1 base from V and 5 bases from J, with 11 bases in between. The CDR3 is 13 residues long. This CDR3 reads CSARVGWRTEAFF. In DNA form, the CDR3 reads TGCAGTGCTAGAGTAGGTTGGAGGACTGAAGCTTTCTTT.

With respect to this clonotype: Being one base from a much bigger clone, this may be a read error. V and J are TRBV20-1 and TRBJ1-1; D is ambiguous. This CDR3 has 13 residues. Germline V CDR1 and CDR2: DFQATT, SNEGSKA (reference sequence). The CDR3 nucleotides read TGCAGTGCTAGGAGTCGGGCAAACACTAAAGCTTTCTTT. It translates to CSARSRANTKAFF.

The V call is TRBV29-1, the J call TRBJ1-5; possible D gene TRBD1, 5 bases. Trimming shortened V by 4 bases and J by 3 bases, and 16 bases separated the two germline ends. This CDR3 has 15 residues. CDR1 and CDR2 from the germline V gene are SQVTM and ANQGSEA. The CDR3 reads CSVAEGQNPNQPQHF. The CDR3 DNA follows: TGCAGCGTTGCTGAGGGGCAGAACCCCAATCAGCCCCAGCATTTT.

Notes on this clonotype: One end of the junction is discordant with germline, which a read error may explain. V and J are TRBV29-1 and TRBJ2-1; D is unclear. Germline CDR1 SQVTM, CDR2 ANQGSEA. The CDR3 runs to 13 residues. The CDR3 DNA reads TGCAGCGTTGGTTTTGTACAATACAATGAGCAGTTCTTT. As protein: CSVGFVQYNEQFF.

This clonotype was recorded a few times. This may arise from a read error, as a much more abundant clone is one base away. V gene TRBV4-2 combines with J gene TRBJ1-5, with D unclear. V was cut by 1 base and J by 11 bases, with 18 bases left in between. Germline loops: CDR1 LGHNA, CDR2 YNFKEQ. CDR3 length equals 15 residues. CDR3 coding DNA: TGTGCCAGCAGCCAAGTGGAAGATAGCAATTTGGCCCAGCATTTT. Protein: CASSQVEDSNLAQHF.

This clonotype was observed a few times. DNA for the CDR3: TGTGCCAGCAGCTCGGGACTAGCGGGAGGGCCCTCCTACAATGAGCAGTTCTTC. Its protein product is CASSSGLAGGPSYNEQFF. This chain connects TRBV7-2 to TRBJ2-1, with 16 bases lining up with TRBD2. The germline V gene encodes CDR1 SGHTA and CDR2 FQGNSA. With V trimmed by 4 bases and J by 0 bases, 3 bases remained unmatched. CDR3 size: 18 residues. The variable domain in full, with the rest retrieved from reference TRBV7-2 and TRBJ2-1, is GAGVSQSPSNKVTEKGKDVELRCDPISGHTALYWYRQSLGQGLEFLIYFQGNSAPDKSGLPSDRFSAERTGGSVSTLTIQRTQQEDSAVYLCASSSGLAGGPSYNEQFFGPGTRLTVL.

Regarding this clonotype: In this CDR3 the conserved last residue, phenylalanine or tryptophan, is missing, so a read error is likely. The rearrangement joins TRBV11-3 to TRBJ2-7, with D possibly matching TRBD1 (6 bases). From germline, CDR1 is SGHNT and CDR2 YENEEA. This CDR3 comprises 13 residues. CDR3 protein: CASSIRGSYDQYL. The CDR3 DNA follows: TGTGCCAGCAGCATCAGGGGCTCCTACGACCAGTACCTC.

CDR3 residues: CASSSILRTEGNTIYF. The DNA for the CDR3 is TGTGCCAGCAGTTCCATACTACGGACCGAAGGAAACACCATATATTTT. The chain links TRBV6-2 or TRBV6-3 to TRBJ1-3, with D uncertain. Trimming removed 4 bases from V and 4 bases from J, with 17 bases in between. The CDR3 extends over 16 amino acids. Germline CDR1 is MNHEY and CDR2 is SVGEGT.

With respect to this clonotype: This clone may be a read error of a much larger clone one base away. The chain employs TRBV20-1 and TRBJ2-1; no reliable D call. Germline V CDR1 and CDR2: DFQATT, SNEGSKA (reference sequence). Trimming shortened V by 3 bases and J by 6 bases, and 12 bases separated the two germline ends. The CDR3 sequence is 13 residues long. The CDR3 sequence: CSASRQACNEQFF. CDR3 bases: TGCAGTGCTAGTAGGCAGGCCTGCAATGAGCAGTTCTTC.

In the case of this clonotype: The junction and the germline gene differ at one end; a read error may be behind it. The V gene is TRBV20-1, the J gene TRBJ2-1; 8 nucleotides align to TRBD2. Germline CDR1 DFQATT, CDR2 SNEGSKA (reference sequence). This CDR3 has 18 amino acids. The CDR3 spells CSVRNSGKAESSYNEQFF. The DNA of the CDR3 is TGCAGTGTTAGAAATAGCGGGAAGGCCGAAAGCTCCTACAATGAGCAGTTCTTC.

With respect to this clonotype: At one end, the junction sequence differs from germline, possibly due to a read error. V usage is TRBV20-1 and J usage is TRBJ1-2; possibly TRBD1 for D (5 bases). The CDR3 totals 15 residues. Germline V lookup: CDR1 DFQATT, CDR2 SNEGSKA (reference sequence). CDR3: CCARELAGKNGGYPF. Written as DNA, the CDR3 is TGCTGTGCTAGAGAACTTGCAGGGAAAAATGGTGGCTACCCCTTC.

Points on this clonotype: At one end the junction does not follow the germline gene, possibly because of a read error. This chain connects TRBV6-5 to TRBJ2-1; 8 bases map to TRBD2. Germline lookup yields CDR1 MNHEY and CDR2 SVGAGI. CDR3 length: 14 residues. The CDR3 nucleotides are TGTGTCAGCAGACTAGCGAGAGGGAGGCATGAGCAATTCTTC. Its translation: CVSRLARGRHEQFF.

The chain combines TRBV20-1 with TRBJ2-7; 9 bases fit TRBD2. The V segment lost 3 bases and the J segment 0 bases; nucleotides outside the gene matches: 6. The CDR3 spans 15 residues. Germline lookup yields CDR1 DFQATT and CDR2 SNEGSKA (reference sequence). CDR3 DNA: TGCAGTGCTAGCCCGGCTAGCGGGGACTCCTACGAGCAGTACTTC. Its translation is CSASPASGDSYEQYF.